This T cell receptor (beta chain) was documented in a study of shared clonotypes between healthy human individuals. V shed 6 bases, J shed 9 bases, and the junction held 11 bases outside the gene matches. Germline V gives CDR1 GTSNPN, CDR2 SVGIG (reference sequence). The CDR3 runs to 13 residues. Nashville, Tennessee was home to all donors, who were Caucasian adults. In the CD4+ fraction, cells were divided into CD45RA+ naive and CD45RA-negative memory subsets. This clone was seen a few times. Some clones are missing from TCRdb's copy, which holds only in-frame ones; the method was immunoSEQ multiplex PCR. The sample contains 2 million to 3 million clones, roughly 93% of which appear only once.

The rearrangement links TRBV30 to TRBJ1-5, with 7 bases aligning to TRBD1. This sequence originates from a man younger than 35 in good health. Some clones in this sample may be carry-over from other donors' samples. Sequencing input: naive CD4+ T cells from PBMCs. Subset given: CD45RA+ positively selected. Written as DNA, the CDR3 is TGTGCCTGCAGGACAGGACTTTTCGGGCCCCAGCATTTT. It is translated as CACRTGLFGPQHF.